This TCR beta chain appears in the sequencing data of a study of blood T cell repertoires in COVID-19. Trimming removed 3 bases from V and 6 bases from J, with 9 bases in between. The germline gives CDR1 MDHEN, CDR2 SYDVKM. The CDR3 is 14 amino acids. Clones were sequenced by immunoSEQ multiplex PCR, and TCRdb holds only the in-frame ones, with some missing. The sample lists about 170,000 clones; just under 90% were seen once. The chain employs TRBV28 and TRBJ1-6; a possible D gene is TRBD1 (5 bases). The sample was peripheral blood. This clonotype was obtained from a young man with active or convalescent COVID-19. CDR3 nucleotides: TGTGCCAGCAGTTTTGGTAGGGGTAATTCACCCCTCCACTTT. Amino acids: CASSFGRGNSPLHF.